This paragraph covers one T cell receptor (beta chain) sequence. Antigen specificity is unknown. The data stem from a study of T cell responses to AZD1222 COVID-19 vaccine. About the research overall: Some second doses came at about 4 weeks and others at about 12 weeks; these were pooled. Whole-study findings and limits: Donors in the cohort were predominantly white British and more often female, and clonal diversity was possibly underestimated. Dominant CD4 TCR responses targeted spike regions 160-218 and 743-854.

This CDR3 region has 15 residues. V lost 0 bases and J 6 bases, leaving 11 bases between the germline ends. CDR1 is LGHNA, CDR2 YSLEER, per germline. This table comes from immunoSEQ multiplex PCR, and its TCRdb copy is limited to in-frame clones, with some not included. Of about 120,000 clones in the sample, roughly 88% were seen once. The clonotype originates from an adult in good health. The input for sequencing was peripheral blood, taken on day 0 of AZD1222 vaccination. The chain uses TRBV4-3 and TRBJ1-4, with D hard to call. CDR3: CASSQDSAIYEKLFF. CDR3 in DNA: TGCGCCAGCAGCCAAGATAGCGCTATATATGAAAAACTGTTTTTT.